Reported below is one TCR beta chain. The data originate from a study of T-cell reconstitution after alpha-beta-depleted transplantation in children. A library of TCRbeta sequences, prepared with unique molecular identifiers, was generated. From the PCR reads, TCRdb called clonotypes with MiXCR, one entry per CDR3 protein. The sample lists over 150,000 distinct CDR3 sequences, about 14% occurring once. CDR1 and CDR2 from the germline V gene are SQVTM and ANQGSEA. There are 15 residues in the CDR3. The V segment lost 5 bases and the J segment 4 bases; nucleotides outside the gene matches: 13. J is TRBJ1-1 and V is TRBV29-1, with TRBD1 matching 7 bases. Source: PBMCs from the stem cell graft donor, taken from the stem cell graft. The clonotype originates from a human donor who donated a stem cell graft to a child with acute lymphoblastic leukemia. CDR3 coding DNA: TGCAGCGTTCAAGGGGGCCTGGGGGTGGGCACTGAAGCTTTCTTT. Protein product: CSVQGGLGVGTEAFF.